Listed here are 8 T cell receptor beta chains from one sample, sequenced in a study of T cell responses to AZD1222 COVID-19 vaccine. Method: immunoSEQ multiplex PCR; TCRdb's copy keeps in-frame clones and lacks some. The repertoire holds more than 150,000 clones, with around 94% as singletons. This material consisted of peripheral blood, taken on day 0 of AZD1222 vaccination. The source is an adult in good health.

V and J are TRBV12-5 and TRBJ2-7; 10 nucleotides agree with TRBD1. The germline gives CDR1 LGHNT, CDR2 FRNRAP. Unmatched junction bases numbered 10, after V lost 0 bases and J lost 5 bases. The CDR3 has 17 residues. CDR3 region: CASGLVTWDRGTHEQYF. The CDR3, as DNA: TGTGCTAGTGGTTTGGTAACCTGGGACAGGGGTACCCACGAGCAGTACTTC. The full variable domain, with the rest looked up from reference TRBV12-5 and TRBJ2-7, is DARVTQTPRHKVTEMGQEVTMRCQPILGHNTVFWYRQTMMQGLELLAYFRNRAPLDDSGMPKDRFSAEMPDATLATLKIQPSEPRDSAVYFCASGLVTWDRGTHEQYFGPGTRLTVT.

V is TRBV29-1 and J is TRBJ2-1; 9 nucleotides match TRBD2. The CDR3 loop spans 15 amino acids. CDR1 is SQVTM, CDR2 ANQGSEA, per germline. V lost 7 bases, J lost 0 bases, and 7 bases stayed unmatched. The CDR3 DNA is TGCAGCGCGAGACTAGCGGTCAGCTCCTACAATGAGCAGTTCTTC. Amino acids: CSARLAVSSYNEQFF.

This chain links TRBV4-2 with TRBJ1-3; 7 nucleotides align to TRBD1. Germline loops: CDR1 LGHNA, CDR2 YNFKEQ. Trimming at V came to 1 base and at J to 1 base, leaving 4 bases not matched to a gene. This CDR3 is built from 16 residues. The CDR3 DNA follows: TGTGCCAGCAGCCAAGTTAGACAGGGATCTGGAAACACCATATATTTT. Encoded protein: CASSQVRQGSGNTIYF.

The chain recombines TRBV9 with TRBJ2-7; 12 nucleotides line up with TRBD2. The germline V gene has CDR1 SGDLS and CDR2 YYNGEE. J was trimmed by 3 bases and V by 4 bases; bases with no gene match: 2. This CDR3 is 14 amino acids long. CDR3 sequence (DNA): TGTGCCAGCAGCTTGACTAGCGGGGGCTACGAGCAGTACTTC. It translates to CASSLTSGGYEQYF.

This chain links TRBV5-6 with TRBJ1-1; 7 bases agree with TRBD1. The CDR3 has 14 residues. The junction had 6 bases not matched to a gene; V was cut back by 3 bases and J by 4 bases. Germline CDR1 and CDR2: SGHDT and YYEEEE. CDR3 in amino acids: CASSSKRQGTEAFF. The CDR3 DNA follows: TGTGCCAGCAGCTCAAAAAGACAGGGCACTGAAGCTTTCTTT.

This clone has a single count. The chain combines TRBV24-1 with TRBJ1-2; a possible D gene is TRBD1 (6 bases). Germline CDR1 reads KGHDR; CDR2 reads SFDVKD. CDR3 size: 16 residues. The V and J ends lost 5 bases and 4 bases respectively, with 19 bases between them. CDR3 sequence (DNA): TGTGCCACCAGTGCCTCGCAGCAGGGGAATCTCTATGGCTACACCTTC. Its translation is CATSASQQGNLYGYTF.

The sample holds one count of this clone. The V call is TRBV7-8, the J call TRBJ2-1; 8 positions agree with TRBD2. Per the germline V gene, CDR1 is SGHVS and CDR2 is FQNEAQ. This CDR3 is 18 amino acids long. Germline trimming cut 5 bases from V and 9 bases from J; bases unmatched to any gene: 21. CDR3 sequence reads: CASSLPMASGSSIGEQFF. The CDR3 region has the DNA TGTGCCAGCAGCCTCCCTATGGCAAGCGGGAGTAGCATAGGTGAGCAGTTCTTC. The variable domain in full, completed from reference TRBV7-8 and TRBJ2-1, reads GAGVSQSPRYKVAKRGQDVALRCDPISGHVSLFWYQQALGQGPEFLTYFQNEAQLDKSGLPSDRFFAERPEGSVSTLKIQRTQQEDSAVYLCASSLPMASGSSIGEQFFGPGTRLTVL.

J is TRBJ2-2 and V is TRBV9, with D possibly matching TRBD1 (5 bases). This CDR3 has 15 residues. The germline V gene has CDR1 SGDLS and CDR2 YYNGEE. Trimming stripped 1 base from V and 3 bases from J, with 10 bases between. CDR3 residues: CASSVLDSYTGELFF. CDR3 nucleotides: TGTGCCAGCAGCGTATTAGACAGCTACACCGGGGAGCTGTTTTTT. The full variable domain, completed using reference TRBV9 and TRBJ2-2, is DSGVTQTPKHLITATGQRVTLRCSPRSGDLSVYWYQQSLDQGLQFLIQYYNGEERAKGNILERFSAQQFPDLHSELNLSSLELGDSALYFCASSVLDSYTGELFFGEGSRLTVL.